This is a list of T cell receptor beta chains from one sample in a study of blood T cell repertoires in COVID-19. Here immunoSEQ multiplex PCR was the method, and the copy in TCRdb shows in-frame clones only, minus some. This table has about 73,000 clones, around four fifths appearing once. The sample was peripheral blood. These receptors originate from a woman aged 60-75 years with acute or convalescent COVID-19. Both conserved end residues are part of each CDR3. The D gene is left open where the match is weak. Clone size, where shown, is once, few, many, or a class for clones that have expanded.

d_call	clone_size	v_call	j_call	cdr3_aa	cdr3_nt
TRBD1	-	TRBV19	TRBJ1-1	CASRPTGQNTEAFF	TGTGCCAGTAGACCGACAGGGCAAAACACTGAAGCTTTCTTT
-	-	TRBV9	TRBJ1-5	CASSVGAGTSNQPQHF	TGTGCCAGCAGCGTAGGGGCGGGGACGAGCAATCAGCCCCAGCATTTT
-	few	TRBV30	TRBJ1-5	CAWSVQQFSNQPQHF	TGTGCCTGGAGTGTACAACAGTTTAGCAATCAGCCCCAGCATTTT
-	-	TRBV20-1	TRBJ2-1	CSASSADTQDNEQFF	TGCAGTGCTAGTTCGGCGGACACCCAGGATAATGAGCAGTTCTTC
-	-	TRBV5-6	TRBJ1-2	CASSFGPRERYGGYTF	TGTGCCAGCAGCTTCGGGCCCAGGGAAAGGTATGGTGGCTACACCTTC
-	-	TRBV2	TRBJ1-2	CASGRGGWDGYTF	TGTGCCAGCGGACGGGGAGGGTGGGATGGCTACACCTTC
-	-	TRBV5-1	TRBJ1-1	CASSLYTGGATEAFF	TGCGCCAGCAGCTTGTATACAGGCGGGGCCACTGAAGCTTTCTTT
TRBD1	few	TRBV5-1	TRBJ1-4	CASSLGDRANEKLFF	TGCGCCAGCAGCTTGGGGGACAGGGCTAATGAAAAACTGTTTTTT
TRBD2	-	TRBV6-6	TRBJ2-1	CASSFHSRTSGNEQFF	TGTGCCAGCAGTTTTCACTCGCGGACTAGCGGGAATGAGCAGTTCTTC
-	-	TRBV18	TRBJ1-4	CASSPYTGTREEKLFF	TGTGCCAGCTCACCGTATACAGGGACGAGGGAGGAAAAACTGTTTTTT
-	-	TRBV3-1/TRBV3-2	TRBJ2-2	CASSQDDWPPGELFF	TGTGCCAGCAGCCAAGATGACTGGCCTCCCGGGGAGCTGTTTTTT
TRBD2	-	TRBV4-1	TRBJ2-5	CASSRPGLAGGETQYF	TGCGCCAGCAGCCGGCCGGGACTAGCGGGAGGCGAGACCCAGTACTTC